Following are 28 T cell receptor beta chains from one sample sequenced in a study of cytotoxic CD8 clonotypes in ibrutinib-treated CLL. The protocol was immunoSEQ multiplex PCR, while the TCRdb copy is restricted to in-frame clones and leaves out a portion. The sample has approximately 320,000 clones; over 55% are singletons. Sequencing used PBMCs, obtained after 36 months of ibrutinib treatment. The origin of the receptors is a human donor with chronic lymphocytic leukemia.

The chain links TRBV29-1 to TRBJ2-7; no definite D call. The CDR3 runs to 12 residues. Trimming stripped 7 bases from V and 0 bases from J, with 10 bases between. CDR1 is SQVTM and CDR2 is ANQGSEA in the germline V gene. The CDR3 bases are TGCAGCGCCCAGGATAGCTCCTACGAGCAGTACTTC. Its translation is CSAQDSSYEQYF.

The chain employs TRBV7-8 and TRBJ2-1, with TRBD1 matching 7 bases. Germline V gives CDR1 SGHVS, CDR2 FQNEAQ. This CDR3 spans 13 amino acids. With 4 bases clipped from V and 4 bases from J, the junction kept 1 base outside the gene matches. DNA for the CDR3: TGTGCCAGCAGCTGGGGACAGTACAATGAGCAGTTCTTC. Amino acid sequence: CASSWGQYNEQFF.

The rearrangement uses TRBV9 and TRBJ2-3; maybe TRBD2 (5 bases). The CDR3 has 14 residues. Per the germline V gene, CDR1 is SGDLS and CDR2 is YYNGEE. Trimming removed 4 bases from V and 8 bases from J, with 17 bases in between. In DNA form, the CDR3 reads TGTGCCAGCAGCCCCAGGACTTCGGACGTTACGCAGTATTTT. The encoded protein is CASSPRTSDVTQYF.

The chain joins TRBV5-1 to TRBJ2-2, with 7 nucleotides matching TRBD1. The germline V gene encodes CDR1 SGHRS and CDR2 YFSETQ. V was pared by 3 bases and J by 5 bases, with 4 bases of the junction left unmatched. CDR3 length equals 14 residues. The CDR3 protein is CASSSRQGTGELFF. CDR3 bases: TGCGCCAGCAGCTCGCGACAGGGTACCGGGGAGCTGTTTTTT.

This clone was detected once. The chain is built from TRBV10-3 and TRBJ2-2, with D perhaps matching TRBD1 (5 bases). The length of the CDR3 is 15 residues. V lost 3 bases and J 0 bases, leaving 8 bases between the germline ends. Looked up from germline, CDR1 is ENHRY and CDR2 is SYGVKD. The CDR3: CAISELTANTGELFF. The CDR3 DNA is TGTGCCATCAGTGAATTGACAGCGAACACCGGGGAGCTGTTTTTT.

V and J are TRBV5-1 and TRBJ1-2, with D hard to call. V lost 4 bases and J 0 bases, leaving 13 bases between the germline ends. Germline V gives CDR1 SGHRS, CDR2 YFSETQ. The CDR3 loop spans 15 amino acids. The CDR3 here is CASSVWGLANYGYTF. The CDR3 DNA reads TGCGCCAGCAGCGTGTGGGGTCTAGCTAACTATGGCTACACCTTC.

V is TRBV4-1 and J is TRBJ2-7; perhaps TRBD2 as D (5 bases). The germline gives CDR1 MGHRA, CDR2 YSYEKL. The V gene lost 1 base and the J gene lost 7 bases, with 17 bases spanning the gap. This CDR3 is built from 15 residues. In DNA form, the CDR3 reads TGCGCCAGCAGCCAAGGTTGGGCGGCCTCGGGGGAGCAGTACTTC. It codes for CASSQGWAASGEQYF.

The chain carries TRBV10-3 and TRBJ2-1, with D maybe TRBD1 (5 bases). Per the germline V gene, CDR1 is ENHRY and CDR2 is SYGVKD. CDR3 length: 13 amino acids. V was pared by 10 bases and J by 7 bases, with 17 bases between. CDR3 in amino acids: CATQGIGANEQFF. CDR3 coding DNA: TGTGCCACCCAGGGAATCGGAGCGAATGAGCAGTTCTTC.

The chain joins TRBV7-2 to TRBJ2-3, with a possible D match to TRBD2 (6 bases). The germline V gene encodes CDR1 SGHTA and CDR2 FQGNSA. V lost 5 bases to trimming and J lost 0 bases, with 9 bases between them. The CDR3 contains 14 residues. The CDR3 nucleotides are TGTGCCAGCAGCACCGGGACTAGCACAGATACGCAGTATTTT. Protein sequence: CASSTGTSTDTQYF.

V and J are TRBV10-3 and TRBJ2-7; 8 bases map to TRBD1. Germline CDR1 is ENHRY and CDR2 is SYGVKD. CDR3 length equals 12 residues. J lost 5 bases, V lost 8 bases, and 5 bases had no gene match. CDR3 sequence (DNA): TGTGCCATCGGGACAGGAGGGGACGAGCAGTACTTC. As protein: CAIGTGGDEQYF.

The V call is TRBV2, the J call TRBJ2-5, with 7 nucleotides matching TRBD1. CDR1 and CDR2 (germline): SNHLY, FYNNEI. Trimming at V came to 6 bases and at J to 5 bases, leaving 12 bases not matched to a gene. CDR3 length equals 15 residues. The CDR3 here is CASRELTGPDETQYF. Here the CDR3 DNA reads TGTGCCAGCAGAGAATTGACAGGGCCCGATGAGACCCAGTACTTC.

The V and J genes are TRBV7-8 and TRBJ1-1; D ambiguous. The CDR3 contains 14 residues. The ends were cut back, 1 base at V and 1 base at J, with 7 bases in the middle. Germline loops: CDR1 SGHVS, CDR2 FQNEAQ. The CDR3 DNA reads as TGTGCCAGCAGCTTAGTCGACACGAACACTGAAGCTTTCTTT. It encodes CASSLVDTNTEAFF.

The chain joins TRBV14 to TRBJ1-2, with no clear D. V was trimmed by 0 bases and J by 3 bases, leaving 8 bases between them. The CDR3 runs to 14 residues. Germline assignment: CDR1 SGHDN and CDR2 FVKESK. CDR3 protein: CASSQDAVDYGYTF. The CDR3 bases are TGTGCCAGCAGCCAAGATGCGGTGGACTATGGCTACACCTTC.

This clone was seen a handful of times. As DNA, the CDR3 is TGCAGCGTTGCAGGTCACACCTTC. This codes for CSVAGHTF. The chain recombines TRBV29-1 with TRBJ1-2, with no clear D. The CDR3 consists of 8 residues. Trimming pared 4 bases from V and 12 bases from J, leaving 6 bases between. CDR1 is SQVTM and CDR2 is ANQGSEA in the germline V gene. The variable domain in full, completed from reference TRBV29-1 and TRBJ1-2, reads SAVISQKPSRDICQRGTSLTIQCQVDSQVTMMFWYRQQPGQSLTLIATANQGSEATYESGFVIDKFPISRPNLTFSTLTVSNMSPEDSSIYLCSVAGHTFGSGTRLTVV.

Remarks on this clone: An end of the junction does not agree with germline; a read error may underlie this. This chain connects TRBV5-4 to TRBJ2-1; D not certain. Germline lookup yields CDR1 SGHNT and CDR2 YYREEE (reference sequence). The CDR3 is 14 amino acids. CDR3 DNA: TGCGCCAGCAGCCAAGCTGCGGATGCGTCTGAGCAGTTCTTC. Translated: CASSQAADASEQFF.

Only one count was recorded for this clone. The CDR3 sequence: CASSNTGNTGELFF. The CDR3 DNA is TGTGCCAGCAGCAACACGGGGAACACCGGGGAGCTGTTTTTT. The V and J genes are TRBV27 and TRBJ2-2; D call uncertain. Germline V gene sequence: CDR1 MNHEY, CDR2 SMNVEV (reference sequence). The CDR3 length is 14 residues. V dropped 6 bases and J dropped 1 base, with 9 bases sitting between them.

The chain couples TRBV25-1 to TRBJ1-2; D might be TRBD1 (5 bases). The CDR3 runs 12 residues. Trimming took off 8 bases at V and 6 bases at J, with 13 bases between the two ends. Per the germline V gene, CDR1 is MGHDK and CDR2 is SYGVNS. The CDR3 region has the DNA TGTGCCAGCGCTCAGGGACGGCATGGCTACACCTTC. It translates to CASAQGRHGYTF.

The CDR3 DNA is TGTGCCAGCAGCTTGATTGGGGATGAGCAGTTCTTC. It codes for CASSLIGDEQFF. This chain uses TRBV7-9 with TRBJ2-1; D unresolved. CDR3 size: 12 residues. Trimming pared 3 bases from V and 8 bases from J, leaving 8 bases between. The germline V gene encodes CDR1 SEHNR and CDR2 FQNEAQ (reference sequence).

The chain recombines TRBV5-1 with TRBJ2-7; maybe TRBD1 (5 bases). Germline V gene data show CDR1 as SGHRS and CDR2 as YFSETQ. The ends were cut back, 10 bases at V and 0 bases at J, with 17 bases in the middle. This CDR3 has 14 residues. CDR3 region: CACRTQASSYEQYF. The CDR3, as DNA: TGCGCCTGTCGGACACAGGCTAGCTCCTACGAGCAGTACTTC. The complete variable domain, with remaining parts taken from reference TRBV5-1 and TRBJ2-7, reads KAGVTQTPRYLIKTRGQQVTLSCSPISGHRSVSWYQQTPGQGLQFLFEYFSETQRNKGNFPGRFSGRQFSNSRSEMNVSTLELGDSALYLCACRTQASSYEQYFGPGTRLTVT.

The rearrangement joins TRBV7-8 to TRBJ2-7; TRBD2 aligns across 7 bases. CDR3 size: 17 residues. Germline V gives CDR1 SGHVS, CDR2 FQNEAQ. With V trimmed by 5 bases and J by 4 bases, 17 bases remained unmatched. CDR3 sequence reads: CASSPTILLAPLYEQYF. The CDR3 region has the DNA TGTGCCAGCAGCCCGACCATCTTACTAGCGCCGTTATACGAGCAGTACTTC.

This chain connects TRBV5-4 to TRBJ1-2; no firm D call. Germline-derived CDR1 and CDR2 are SGHNT and YYREEE (reference sequence). V was trimmed by 2 bases and J by 2 bases, leaving 7 bases between them. CDR3 length: 13 amino acids. DNA of the CDR3: TGTGCCAGCAGCTTCCGGGTGAACTATGGCTACACCTTC. It yields the protein CASSFRVNYGYTF.

This clone was seen only once. The sample contains more than one DNA sequence encoding this CDR3. The genes are TRBV5-1 and TRBJ2-5, with D hard to call. CDR1 is SGHRS and CDR2 is YFSETQ in the germline V gene. This CDR3 region has 13 residues. V gave up 0 bases and J gave up 1 base, with 4 bases separating them. CDR3 protein: CASSLALQETQYF. CDR3 DNA: TGCGCCAGCAGCTTGGCCCTCCAAGAGACCCAGTACTTC.

The V and J genes are TRBV10-3 and TRBJ2-7; D is possibly TRBD1 or TRBD2 (6 bases each). With 6 bases removed from V and 2 bases from J, the gap between germline ends came to 14 bases. This CDR3 comprises 14 residues. Germline V CDR1 and CDR2: ENHRY, SYGVKD. As DNA, the CDR3 is TGTGCCATCAGGCCCGGGGGCGGGGCCTACGAGCAGTACTTC. Residues: CAIRPGGGAYEQYF.

The chain carries TRBV28 and TRBJ2-2, with 16 positions matching TRBD2. The CDR3 runs 17 residues. Trimming removed 7 bases from V and 4 bases from J; junction bases left unmatched: 6. The germline V gene has CDR1 MDHEN and CDR2 SYDVKM. CDR3 region: CASKGLAGGPLTGELFF. Here the CDR3 DNA reads TGTGCCAGCAAGGGACTAGCGGGAGGGCCGCTCACCGGGGAGCTGTTTTTT.

This clone was counted a single time. The rearrangement joins TRBV6-6 to TRBJ1-1, with 7 bases identical to TRBD1. The CDR3 loop spans 16 amino acids. Germline CDR1 MNHNY, CDR2 SVGAGI (reference sequence). The V gene end was trimmed by 5 bases and the J gene end by 5 bases; junction bases not matched to a gene: 14. The CDR3 DNA follows: TGTGCCAGCAGTCTTACTGGAACAGGGGTGGGGACTGAAGCTTTCTTT. Its translation is CASSLTGTGVGTEAFF.

The CDR3 DNA reads TGCGCCAGCAGGGGGGGAGGGACCAACTACAATGAGCAGTTCTTC. Protein: CASRGGGTNYNEQFF. This chain joins TRBV10-2 and TRBJ2-1, with TRBD2 matching 7 bases. V shed 6 bases and J 3 bases; nucleotides not matched to a gene: 8. The CDR3 covers 15 residues. The V gene's germline CDR1 is WSHSY and CDR2 SAAADI.

The chain links TRBV4-1 to TRBJ2-7, with D unclear. The V and J ends lost 2 bases and 5 bases respectively, with 7 bases between them. There are 12 residues in the CDR3. Looked up from germline, CDR1 is MGHRA and CDR2 is YSYEKL. The CDR3 spells CASSQHYHEQYF. CDR3 sequence (DNA): TGCGCCAGCAGCCAACATTATCACGAGCAGTACTTC.

The rearrangement joins TRBV19 to TRBJ2-1; 10 bases are shared with TRBD1. The CDR3 extends over 15 amino acids. Germline CDR1 and CDR2: LNHDA and SQIVND (reference sequence). The ends lost 6 bases at V and 8 bases at J; junction bases unmatched: 10. The CDR3 DNA sequence: TGTGCCAGTAGGGAACCGGGACAGGGGTCCCATGAGCAGTTCTTC. This sequence encodes CASREPGQGSHEQFF.